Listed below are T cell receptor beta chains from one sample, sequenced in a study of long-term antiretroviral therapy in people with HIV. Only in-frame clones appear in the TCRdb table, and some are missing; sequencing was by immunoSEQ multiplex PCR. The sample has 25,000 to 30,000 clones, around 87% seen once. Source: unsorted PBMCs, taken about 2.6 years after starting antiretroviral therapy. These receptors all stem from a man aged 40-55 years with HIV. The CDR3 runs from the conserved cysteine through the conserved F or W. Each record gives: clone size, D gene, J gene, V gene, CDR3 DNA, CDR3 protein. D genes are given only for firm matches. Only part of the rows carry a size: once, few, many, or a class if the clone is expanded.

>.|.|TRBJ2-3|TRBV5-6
TGTGCCAGCAGCGGCGAGTACAGCACAGATACGCAGTATTTT
CASSGEYSTDTQYF
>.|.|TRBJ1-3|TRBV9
TGTGCCAGCAGCGTAGGGGAGTGGGGAAACACCATATATTTT
CASSVGEWGNTIYF
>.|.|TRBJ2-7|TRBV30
TGTGCCTGGAGGGCGGGCAGGGGCGGCGAGCAGTACTTC
CAWRAGRGGEQYF
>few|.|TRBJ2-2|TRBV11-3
TGTGCCAGCCGGGGCCGGAACACCGGGGAGCTGTTTTTT
CASRGRNTGELFF
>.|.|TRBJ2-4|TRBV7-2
TGTGCCAGCAGCTTATCTTCGAACCCTCACCCCGATACCAAAAACATTCAGTACTTC
CASSLSSNPHPDTKNIQYF
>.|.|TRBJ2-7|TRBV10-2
TGCGCCAGCAGTGAGGAGAGCGAGCAGTACTTC
CASSEESEQYF
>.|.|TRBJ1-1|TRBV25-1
TGTGCCAGCAGTGCTGCAGCTCTGAACACTGAAGCTTTCTTT
CASSAAALNTEAFF
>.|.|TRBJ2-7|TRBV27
TGTGCCAGCACTACTCCGCTCGCGGGGGCTCCCGAGCAGTACTTC
CASTTPLAGAPEQYF
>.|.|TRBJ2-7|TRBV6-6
TGTGCCAGCAGCGTCGAAAGTGCCTACGAGCAGTACTTC
CASSVESAYEQYF
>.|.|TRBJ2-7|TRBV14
TGTGCCAGCAGCGCACGACAGTCGTACGAGCAGTACTTC
CASSARQSYEQYF
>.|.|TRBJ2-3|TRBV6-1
TGTGCCAGCAGTGATGGGGACCCCGATACGCAGTATTTT
CASSDGDPDTQYF
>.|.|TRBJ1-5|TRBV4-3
TGCGCCAGCAGCCAAGACCTCAGAGGTGGGAATCAGCCCCAGCATTTT
CASSQDLRGGNQPQHF
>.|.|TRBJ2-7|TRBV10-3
TGTGCCATCAGTGACCAAGACAAATCCTACGAGCAGTACTTC
CAISDQDKSYEQYF
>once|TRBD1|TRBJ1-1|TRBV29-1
TGCAGCACAGGGACAGGGGGCGTGAGGAACACTGAAGCTTTCTTT
CSTGTGGVRNTEAFF
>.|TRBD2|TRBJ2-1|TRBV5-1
TGCGCCAGCAGCTTGGCCCTAGCGGGGGACAATGAGCAGTTCTTC
CASSLALAGDNEQFF
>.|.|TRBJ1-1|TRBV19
TGTGCCAGTAGTTTCACCTCGGAAGCTTTCTTT
CASSFTSEAFF
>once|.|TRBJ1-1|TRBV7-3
TGTGCCAGCAGCTTAAGAAGGGGGAACACTGAAGCTTTCTTT
CASSLRRGNTEAFF
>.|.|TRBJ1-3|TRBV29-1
TGCAGCGTAGAGGGACTGCCTCCTTTGAGAAACACCATATATTTT
CSVEGLPPLRNTIYF
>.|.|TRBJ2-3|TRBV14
TGTGCCAGCAGCCAATTTGAAGAACCCGCCACAGATACGCAGTATTTT
CASSQFEEPATDTQYF
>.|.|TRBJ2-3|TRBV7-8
TGTGCCAGCAGCCCGCGTAGGACATTGAGCACAGATACGCAGTATTTT
CASSPRRTLSTDTQYF
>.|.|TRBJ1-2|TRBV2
TGTGCCAGCAGTGTGACAGTATATGGCTACACCTTC
CASSVTVYGYTF
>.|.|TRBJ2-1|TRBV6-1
TGTGCCAGCAGCCTGTATGAGGGGGAACGGCAGTTCTTC
CASSLYEGERQFF
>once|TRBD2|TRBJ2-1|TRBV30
TGTGCCTGGAGTGGGTTGACTAGCGGGGCCTACAATGAGCAGTTCTTC
CAWSGLTSGAYNEQFF
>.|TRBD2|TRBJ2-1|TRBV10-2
TGCGCCAGCAGTGAGTTTGGGCGGGAGGTTTCTATAAATGAGCAGTTCTTC
CASSEFGREVSINEQFF
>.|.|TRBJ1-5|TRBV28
TGTGCCAGCAGTTTTTCGGGGATGAATCAGCCCCAGCATTTT
CASSFSGMNQPQHF
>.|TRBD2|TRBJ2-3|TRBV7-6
TGTGCCAGCAGCTTAGTCGAGACTAGCGGGAGGGCCGGGTTACGCACAGATACGCAGTATTTT
CASSLVETSGRAGLRTDTQYF
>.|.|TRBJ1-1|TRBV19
TGTGCCAGTAGTATTGGTGGGTTAGGAAACACTGAAGCTTTCTTT
CASSIGGLGNTEAFF
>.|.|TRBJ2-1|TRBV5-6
TGTGCCAGCAGCCTGGAGCGGTACAATGAGCAGTTCTTC
CASSLERYNEQFF
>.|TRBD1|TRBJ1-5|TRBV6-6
TGTGCCACCCGACAGGGGGGTAGCAATCAGCCCCAGCATTTT
CATRQGGSNQPQHF
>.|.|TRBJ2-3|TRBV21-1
TGTGCCAGCTCCAACCCTAACCCGTCTAGCGGATACACAGATACGCAGTATTTT
CASSNPNPSSGYTDTQYF
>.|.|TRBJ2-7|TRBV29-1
TGCAGCGTCGATGATGGGGGGCCCTACGAGCAGTACTTC
CSVDDGGPYEQYF
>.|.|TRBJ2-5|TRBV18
TGTGCCAGCTCACCAGGGGCAGAGACCCAGTACTTC
CASSPGAETQYF
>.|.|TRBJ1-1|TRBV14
TGTGCCAGCAGTCACCGTGGGGTGGTATACACTGAAGCTTTCTTT
CASSHRGVVYTEAFF
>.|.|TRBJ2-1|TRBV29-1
TGCAGCGTTGAAGAAGTAGGGCTTCCCGAGAAGTTCTTC
CSVEEVGLPEKFF
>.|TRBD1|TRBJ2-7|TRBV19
TGTGCCAGTAGTGGACAGGGGGGAACCTACGAGCAGTACTTC
CASSGQGGTYEQYF
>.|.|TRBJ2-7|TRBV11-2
TGTGCCAGCAGCGGATCTATGGTGGCCTACGAGCAGTACTTC
CASSGSMVAYEQYF
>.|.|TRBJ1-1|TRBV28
TGTGCCAGCAGTTTCGGACAGATGAACACTGAAGCTTTCTTT
CASSFGQMNTEAFF
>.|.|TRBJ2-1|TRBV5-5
TGTGCCAGCAGTCCAAACTGGACCAGGGGACCCAATGAGCAGTTCTTC
CASSPNWTRGPNEQFF
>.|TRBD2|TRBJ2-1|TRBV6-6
TGTGCCAGCAGTTACCCCCCTAGCGGGGTCAGCCATGAGCAGTTCTTC
CASSYPPSGVSHEQFF
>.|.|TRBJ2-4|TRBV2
TGTGCCAGCAGTGTCAGCCAAAAGGACATTCAGTACTTC
CASSVSQKDIQYF
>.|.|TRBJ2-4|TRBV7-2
TGTGCCAGCAGCACTGGGGGAGCCAAAAACATTCAGTACTTC
CASSTGGAKNIQYF
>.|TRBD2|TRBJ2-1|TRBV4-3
TGCGCCAGCAGCCAAGATCTAGCGGAGATGTACAATGAGCAGTTCTTC
CASSQDLAEMYNEQFF
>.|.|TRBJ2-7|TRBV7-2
TGTGCCAGCAGCCTGGAAGTGGGGTCGTACGAGCAGTACTTC
CASSLEVGSYEQYF
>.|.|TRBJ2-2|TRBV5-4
TGTGCCAGCAGCCCGGATTTACAGGACACCGGGGAGCTGTTTTTT
CASSPDLQDTGELFF
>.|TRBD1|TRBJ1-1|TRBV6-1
TGTGCCAGCAGTGAATCGTGGGACAGCGCCAAAGCTTTCTTT
CASSESWDSAKAFF
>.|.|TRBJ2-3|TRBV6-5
TGTGCCAGCAGTTACTCTGGGGGGCGCACAGATACGCAGTATTTT
CASSYSGGRTDTQYF
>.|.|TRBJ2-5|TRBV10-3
TGTGCCATCCACCGGGAGCCTGGTGAGACCCAGTACTTC
CAIHREPGETQYF